Below are 32 T cell receptor beta chains sequenced from a single sample in a study of OX40 agonist ivuxolimab in advanced cancers. Library construction relied on the immunoSEQ multiplex PCR assay. TCRdb re-hosts the immuneACCESS table, in-frame sequences only. Its copies lack some clones; in the studies checked, an unresolved V gene accounts for under half of them, and the cause for the rest is not known. The sample table records tens of thousands of clones; 75% to 90% of these occur just once. Under 8.5% of the sample belongs to the ten largest clones. Sequenced material: CD4+ or CD8+ T cells sorted from blood, taken in a trial of the OX40 agonist ivuxolimab. All receptors come from an adult with an advanced solid tumor such as melanoma, head and neck, liver or kidney cancer.

CDR3 amino acids: CASSLAGANYEQYF. The CDR3 coding sequence is TGCGCCAGCAGCTTGGCCGGAGCTAACTACGAGCAGTACTTC. The V gene is TRBV5-1, the J gene TRBJ2-7; D ambiguous. This CDR3 has 14 residues. From germline, CDR1 is SGHRS and CDR2 YFSETQ. V was shortened by 0 bases and J by 3 bases, with 10 bases between the two germline ends.

Only one count was recorded for this clone. The chain combines TRBV5-1 with TRBJ2-3; 8 bases are shared with TRBD1. The germline gives CDR1 SGHRS, CDR2 YFSETQ. Trimming at V came to 0 bases and at J to 4 bases, leaving 7 bases not matched to a gene. CDR3 length equals 16 residues. In nucleotides, the CDR3 is TGCGCCAGCAGCTTGGATGCAGGGGGCAGAGCAGATACGCAGTATTTT. Its protein is CASSLDAGGRADTQYF.

The chain combines TRBV9 with TRBJ2-6; possibly TRBD2 for D (5 bases). V was pared by 6 bases and J by 3 bases, with 13 bases between. CDR1 and CDR2 from the germline V gene are SGDLS and YYNGEE. CDR3 size: 15 residues. The CDR3 loop is CASTEGAGGANVLTF. Written as DNA, the CDR3 is TGTGCCAGCACCGAGGGTGCTGGTGGGGCCAACGTCCTGACTTTC.

The chain carries TRBV9 and TRBJ2-1, with D maybe TRBD2 (6 bases). V lost 0 bases, J lost 5 bases, and 9 bases lay in between. Looked up from germline, CDR1 is SGDLS and CDR2 is YYNGEE. The CDR3 runs to 14 residues. DNA of the CDR3: TGTGCCAGCAGCGTAGGGACTACCAACAATGAGCAGTTCTTC. Encoded protein: CASSVGTTNNEQFF.

V and J are TRBV4-2 and TRBJ2-7; 10 bases align to TRBD1. With 3 bases clipped from V and 6 bases from J, the junction kept 8 bases outside the gene matches. The germline gives CDR1 LGHNA, CDR2 YNFKEQ. The CDR3 spans 15 residues. The CDR3 sequence is CASSHPGTGVGEQYF. CDR3 nucleotide sequence: TGTGCCAGCAGCCACCCCGGGACAGGGGTCGGCGAGCAGTACTTC.

This sequence joins TRBV28 and TRBJ1-1; D gene uncertain. The CDR3 is 11 amino acids. Germline CDR1 reads MDHEN; CDR2 reads SYDVKM. With 6 bases removed from V and 7 bases from J, the gap between germline ends came to 9 bases. CDR3 in amino acids: CASRLAFEAFF. In DNA form, the CDR3 reads TGTGCCAGCAGGCTAGCCTTTGAAGCTTTCTTT.

The chain combines TRBV11-2 with TRBJ1-2; D not certain. The ends were cut back, 5 bases at V and 4 bases at J, with 11 bases in the middle. Germline loops: CDR1 SGHAT, CDR2 FQNNGV. The CDR3 contains 13 residues. The CDR3, as DNA: TGTGCCAGCAGCCCAGGACGGCTCTATGGCTACACCTTC. It is translated as CASSPGRLYGYTF.

The rearrangement joins TRBV6-5 to TRBJ1-1; 7 nucleotides line up with TRBD1. The V segment lost 0 bases and the J segment 8 bases; nucleotides outside the gene matches: 9. Germline V gene sequence: CDR1 MNHEY, CDR2 SVGAGI. The CDR3 is 15 residues long. The CDR3 protein is CASSYSPRPGQEAFF. Written as DNA, the CDR3 is TGTGCCAGCAGTTACTCACCCCGACCGGGACAGGAAGCTTTCTTT.

J is TRBJ1-1 and V is TRBV20-1; D unclear. V lost 7 bases and J 6 bases, leaving 9 bases between the germline ends. Per the germline V gene, CDR1 is DFQATT and CDR2 is SNEGSKA (reference sequence). This CDR3 comprises 10 residues. Here the CDR3 DNA reads TGCAGTGTTGCCAGACCTGAAGCTTTCTTT. Protein: CSVARPEAFF.

The chain combines TRBV9 with TRBJ2-7; D is uncertain. Trimming cost V 2 bases and J 6 bases, with 15 bases left between them. The germline V gene has CDR1 SGDLS and CDR2 YYNGEE. This CDR3 is built from 14 residues. The CDR3 DNA is TGTGCCAGCAGCGTCCGGCCAAAACCCTGCGAGCAGTACTTC. It codes for CASSVRPKPCEQYF.

V is TRBV2 and J is TRBJ1-3; D gene uncertain. Per germline, CDR1 SNHLY and CDR2 FYNNEI. This CDR3 contains 17 residues. V gave up 5 bases and J gave up 0 bases, with 17 bases separating them. The CDR3 sequence is CASSPNWVGYSGNTIYF. The CDR3 nucleotides are TGTGCCAGCAGTCCCAATTGGGTAGGGTACTCTGGAAACACCATATATTTT.

V gene TRBV19 combines with J gene TRBJ1-5, with a tentative D call TRBD1 (5 bases). This CDR3 is built from 15 residues. Germline CDR1 and CDR2: LNHDA and SQIVND (reference sequence). Trimming removed 2 bases from V and 1 base from J, with 9 bases in between. The DNA of the CDR3 is TGTGCCAGTAGTATATACGGACAAAGCAATCAGCCCCAGCATTTT. Its translation is CASSIYGQSNQPQHF.

The V gene is TRBV10-3, the J gene TRBJ2-7, with 9 nucleotides matching TRBD1. V was pared by 7 bases and J by 6 bases, with 7 bases of the junction left unmatched. Per germline, CDR1 ENHRY and CDR2 SYGVKD. The CDR3 is 13 amino acids. CDR3 coding DNA: TGTGCCATCAAGAGGGACAGGGAAGGCGAGCAGTACTTC. It yields the protein CAIKRDREGEQYF.

V and J are TRBV6-6 and TRBJ1-1; 11 positions match TRBD1. The germline CDR1 and CDR2 sequences are MNHNY and SVGAGI (reference sequence). The V gene end was trimmed by 5 bases and the J gene end by 4 bases; junction bases not matched to a gene: 3. The CDR3 has 14 residues. The CDR3 DNA follows: TGTGCCAGCAGTCCCGGGACAGGGGGCACTGAAGCTTTCTTT. Translated: CASSPGTGGTEAFF.

This clone has just one count. This sequence joins TRBV11-3 and TRBJ2-4; the D gene is possibly TRBD1 (6 bases). CDR3 length: 16 residues. Trimming removed 2 bases at V and 0 bases at J, with 11 bases between. Germline CDR1 reads SGHNT; CDR2 reads YENEEA. The CDR3 coding sequence is TGTGCCAGCAGCTTACGGGACACCTTAGCCAAAAACATTCAGTACTTC. It codes for CASSLRDTLAKNIQYF.

The rearrangement joins TRBV7-8 to TRBJ2-7; D is uncertain. Germline CDR1 SGHVS, CDR2 FQNEAQ. Trimming removed 1 base at V and 0 bases at J, with 10 bases between. The CDR3 runs to 15 residues. CDR3 protein: CASSLVRSLSYEQYF. CDR3 DNA: TGTGCCAGCAGCTTAGTTCGCAGTCTCTCCTACGAGCAGTACTTC.

The count of this clone is one. The genes are TRBV5-1 and TRBJ2-2, with D unclear. Germline lookup yields CDR1 SGHRS and CDR2 YFSETQ. This CDR3 is 13 amino acids long. V lost 0 bases and J lost 6, with 6 bases in between. CDR3 coding DNA: TGCGCCAGCAGCTTGGAAGGGCCCGGGGAGCTGTTTTTT. Translation gives CASSLEGPGELFF. Drawing the rest from reference TRBV5-1 and TRBJ2-2, the complete variable domain is KAGVTQTPRYLIKTRGQQVTLSCSPISGHRSVSWYQQTPGQGLQFLFEYFSETQRNKGNFPGRFSGRQFSNSRSEMNVSTLELGDSALYLCASSLEGPGELFFGEGSRLTVL.

This clone was counted between two and nine times. V and J are TRBV6-5 and TRBJ2-7; tentatively, D is TRBD2 (6 bases). Looked up from germline, CDR1 is MNHEY and CDR2 is SVGAGI. V was shortened by 3 bases and J by 6 bases, with 18 bases between the two germline ends. The CDR3 contains 15 residues. Written as DNA, the CDR3 is TGTGCCAGCAGTTATCGGGGAGGAGGGCCGAGCGAGCAGTACTTC. Its protein is CASSYRGGGPSEQYF.

V and J are TRBV6-6 and TRBJ1-3, with a weak D call TRBD1 (6 bases). Per the germline V gene, CDR1 is MNHNY and CDR2 is SVGAGI (reference sequence). The V end was cut by 7 bases, the J end by 4 bases, with 11 bases between. The CDR3 spans 13 residues. CDR3 DNA: TGTGCCAGCATCCAGGGGCTAGGAAACACCATATATTTT. Protein sequence: CASIQGLGNTIYF.

The CDR3 nucleotides are TGTGCCAGCAGGGGCCCCACCGGGGGGGCTAACTACAATGAGCAGTTCTTC. Residues: CASRGPTGGANYNEQFF. The rearrangement joins TRBV2 to TRBJ2-1; TRBD2 aligns across 8 bases. This CDR3 contains 17 residues. V shed 6 bases, J shed 3 bases, and the junction held 13 bases outside the gene matches. Germline assignment: CDR1 SNHLY and CDR2 FYNNEI.

The chain carries TRBV15 and TRBJ1-2; D gene unclear. The CDR3 totals 13 residues. Trimming shortened V by 1 base and J by 3 bases, and 6 bases separated the two germline ends. Per the germline V gene, CDR1 is LNHNV and CDR2 is YYDKDF (reference sequence). This chain's CDR3 is CATSRGQDYGYTF. CDR3 in DNA: TGTGCCACCAGCAGAGGACAAGACTATGGCTACACCTTC.

V and J are TRBV6-5 and TRBJ2-7; D is uncertain. Germline values: CDR1 MNHEY, CDR2 SVGAGI. V lost 6 bases and J 1 base, leaving 7 bases between the germline ends. This CDR3 contains 12 residues. This CDR3 is CASSSMSYEQYF. The CDR3 nucleotides read TGTGCCAGCAGCTCTATGTCCTACGAGCAGTACTTC.

The chain couples TRBV18 to TRBJ1-2, with D uncertain. CDR1 is KGHSH and CDR2 is LQKENI in the germline V gene. The CDR3 covers 13 residues. V lost 0 bases to trimming and J lost 8 bases, with 10 bases between them. The CDR3 sequence is CASSPPRPVGYTF. CDR3 DNA: TGTGCCAGCTCACCACCGAGGCCGGTGGGCTACACCTTC.

This clone has a single count. The chain joins TRBV10-3 to TRBJ2-4; perhaps D is TRBD1 or TRBD2 (6 bases each). Germline V gives CDR1 ENHRY, CDR2 SYGVKD. There are 15 residues in the CDR3. Trimming shortened V by 3 bases and J by 0 bases, and 9 bases separated the two germline ends. The DNA of the CDR3 is TGTGCCATCAGTGATGGGGGGCTAGCCAAAAACATTCAGTACTTC. Translated, it gives CAISDGGLAKNIQYF.

This rearrangement joins TRBV18 to TRBJ2-5; D call uncertain. Germline CDR1 reads KGHSH; CDR2 reads LQKENI. V gave up 3 bases and J gave up 4 bases, with 3 bases separating them. This CDR3 has 11 amino acids. CDR3 nucleotides: TGTGCCAGCTCACCTCTAGAGACCCAGTACTTC. Protein product: CASSPLETQYF. The variable domain in full, with the rest retrieved from reference TRBV18 and TRBJ2-5, is NAGVMQNPRHLVRRRGQEARLRCSPMKGHSHVYWYRQLPEEGLKFMVYLQKENIIDESGMPKERFSAEFPKEGPSILRIQQVVRGDSAAYFCASSPLETQYFGPGTRLLVL.

The chain combines TRBV30 with TRBJ2-7, with D possibly being TRBD1 or TRBD2 (5 bases each). CDR3 size: 12 residues. Trimming shortened V by 8 bases and J by 6 bases, and 17 bases separated the two germline ends. The V gene's germline CDR1 is GTSNPN and CDR2 SVGIG (reference sequence). The CDR3 reads CALTEDRGEQYF. In DNA form, the CDR3 reads TGTGCCCTTACGGAGGATAGGGGCGAGCAGTACTTC.

V gene TRBV2 combines with J gene TRBJ2-3; 11 positions match TRBD2. Germline CDR1 is SNHLY and CDR2 is FYNNEI. The J segment lost 8 bases and the V segment lost 6 bases, leaving 13 bases of the junction unmatched. The CDR3 extends over 16 amino acids. In DNA form, the CDR3 reads TGTGCCAGCAGCCCCGACGGGGGACTAGCGGCTCGTACGCAGTATTTT. Its protein is CASSPDGGLAARTQYF.

This chain links TRBV2 with TRBJ1-1; D is uncertain. V lost 4 bases, J lost 7 bases, and 4 bases lay in between. The CDR3 is 10 residues long. Germline lookup yields CDR1 SNHLY and CDR2 FYNNEI. Written as DNA, the CDR3 is TGTGCCAGCAGTGTCGGTGAAGCTTTCTTT. The encoded protein is CASSVGEAFF.

This clone has just a few counts. The gene calls are TRBV7-9 and TRBJ1-2; D gene uncertain. The CDR3 loop spans 11 amino acids. Looked up from germline, CDR1 is SEHNR and CDR2 is FQNEAQ (reference sequence). Trimming stripped 4 bases from V and 4 bases from J, with 4 bases between. Here the CDR3 DNA reads TGTGCCAGCAGCTACCTCTATGGCTACACCTTC. Protein product: CASSYLYGYTF.

The sample holds many counts of this clone. The genes are TRBV25-1 and TRBJ2-2; 8 nucleotides align to TRBD2. Germline-derived CDR1 and CDR2 are MGHDK and SYGVNS. J was trimmed by 5 bases and V by 4 bases; bases with no gene match: 3. This CDR3 region has 14 residues. The CDR3 sequence is CASSVAGRTGELFF. In DNA, the CDR3 is TGTGCCAGCAGTGTAGCGGGGCGGACCGGGGAGCTGTTTTTT.

The CDR3 nucleotides are TGTGCCAGCTCACCATCCGGGAATAGAGAGACCCAGTACTTC. Protein product: CASSPSGNRETQYF. The chain employs TRBV18 and TRBJ2-5, with a weak D call TRBD2 (5 bases). Trimming pared 2 bases from V and 4 bases from J, leaving 11 bases between. Germline V lookup: CDR1 KGHSH, CDR2 LQKENI. The CDR3 loop spans 14 amino acids.

The chain has TRBV4-2 and TRBJ1-1, with D maybe TRBD1 (6 bases). The germline V gene has CDR1 LGHNA and CDR2 YNFKEQ. V shed 4 bases and J shed 1 base, with 13 bases lying between them. The CDR3 runs 15 residues. The CDR3 region is CASSPSGGRNTEAFF. Here the CDR3 DNA reads TGTGCCAGCAGCCCATCTGGGGGGCGGAACACTGAAGCTTTCTTT.